The present T cell receptor beta chain was sequenced within a study of response to subunit inactivated influenza vaccine. Findings of the study overall: It was the authors' suggestion that each seasonal influenza vaccination recruits few new T cells.

Worth noting for this clonotype: Its antigen is undetermined.

Trimming took off 5 bases at V and 3 bases at J, with 16 bases between the two ends. The CDR3 is made up of 15 amino acids. Germline loops: CDR1 KGHSH, CDR2 LQKENI. Each CDR3 protein is one row after TCRdb ran MiXCR on the RT-PCR reads. The profile shows roughly 700,000 distinct CDR3 sequences, about 15% of them singletons. The source is a man aged 50-59 years who received an inactivated influenza vaccine. This chain connects TRBV18 to TRBJ1-1; D call uncertain. The sample was PBMCs from blood, taken approximately 15 days before vaccination. CDR3 amino acids: CASSSGPLDYTEAFF. CDR3 sequence (DNA): TGTGCCAGCTCATCCGGACCGTTGGACTACACTGAAGCTTTCTTT.